The entry below describes one TCR beta chain. Its target is not known. The sample originates from a study of cytomegalovirus exposure and HLA in healthy donors. Study-level findings and limits: In the analysis, some V segments, TRBV6-2 and TRBV6-3 included, were excluded as indistinguishable. Prediction of most subjects' HLA-A and HLA-B alleles by TCR beta sequences was reportedly accurate. Most TCR beta V segments were productive about 90% or about 30% of the time in an earlier analysis. In a later analysis, a missense DCLRE1C variant was linked to TCR beta V- and J-gene trimming.

PCR employed 60 Vbeta and 13 Jbeta primers. Sequencing used immunoSEQ multiplex PCR; TCRdb keeps in-frame clones, though not all of them. The sample lists 150,000 to 200,000 clones; 75% were seen once. V was shortened by 5 bases and J by 5 bases, with 9 bases between the two germline ends. Germline assignment: CDR1 SGHTA and CDR2 FQGNSA. This CDR3 comprises 12 residues. The specimen was PBMCs. The chain uses TRBV7-2 and TRBJ1-2, with D unclear. The sequence was obtained from a female donor in good health and CMV-seronegative. The CDR3 region is CASSTDFYGYTF. The CDR3 region has the DNA TGTGCCAGCAGCACGGACTTTTATGGCTACACCTTC.